This T cell receptor beta chain comes out of a study of control samples from healthy donors and cancer patients. This clone was counted a single time. Germline-derived CDR1 and CDR2 are KGHDR and SFDVKD. This CDR3 is 13 amino acids long. V lost 6 bases and J 6 bases, leaving 11 bases between the germline ends. Method: immunoSEQ multiplex PCR; TCRdb's copy keeps in-frame clones and lacks some. The sample lists approximately 210,000 clones; about nine tenths were seen once. This receptor was obtained from a man younger than 40 in good health. The sample consisted of blood. The chain has TRBV24-1 and TRBJ2-1; D possibly corresponds to TRBD2 (6 bases). The CDR3 coding sequence is TGTGCCACCAGTTCGGAGGGGAGCAATGAGCAGTTCTTC. Its translation is CATSSEGSNEQFF.